Each of the 21 T cell receptor beta chains below was sequenced from the same sample in a study of T cells after yellow fever vaccination. TCRdb analysed the 5' RACE reads with MiXCR anew, one entry per CDR3 protein. The repertoire holds 300,000 to 400,000 distinct CDR3 sequences, with 8.7% as singletons. Source: PBMCs, taken on the day of the first yellow fever vaccination. The source is a man aged 18-30 years who received the YFV17D yellow fever vaccine.

The J gene is TRBJ2-7, the V gene TRBV12-3 or TRBV12-4; D is unclear. The CDR3 runs to 13 residues. V lost 5 bases to trimming and J lost 0 bases, with 8 bases between them. CDR3 sequence reads: CASSAYSSYEQYF. The CDR3, as DNA: TGTGCCAGCAGTGCGTATTCCTCCTACGAGCAGTACTTC.

This clonotype was observed once. The J gene is TRBJ2-7, the V gene TRBV7-2; tentative D call: TRBD2 (6 bases). The germline V and J ends were trimmed by 3 bases and 3 bases, with 12 bases remaining between them. This CDR3 contains 14 residues. CDR1 and CDR2 (germline): SGHTA, FQGNSA. CDR3 loop: CASSFPGVLYEQYF. In DNA form, the CDR3 reads TGTGCCAGCAGCTTCCCGGGGGTACTCTACGAGCAGTACTTC.

The rearrangement joins TRBV12-3 or TRBV12-4 to TRBJ2-5; maybe TRBD1 (7 bases). The CDR3 has 15 amino acids. V lost 6 bases and J lost 7, with 21 bases in between. The CDR3, as DNA: TGTGCCAGCAGCCAAACGGGCGGGACAGCAGGGACCCAGTACTTC. Encoded protein: CASSQTGGTAGTQYF.

V is TRBV7-8 and J is TRBJ2-7, with 7 nucleotides matching TRBD1. The CDR3 loop spans 14 amino acids. The V gene's germline CDR1 is SGHVS and CDR2 FQNEAQ. J lost 3 bases, V lost 3 bases, and 5 bases had no gene match. CDR3 loop: CASSFRTGDYEQYV. CDR3 coding DNA: TGTGCCAGCAGCTTCAGGACAGGAGACTACGAGCAGTACGTC.

V is TRBV11-1 and J is TRBJ2-6, with TRBD1 matching 9 bases. The CDR3 totals 18 residues. Germline loops: CDR1 SGHAT, CDR2 FQDESV (reference sequence). The trim removed 5 bases at V and 0 bases at J, leaving 8 bases unmatched. The CDR3 bases are TGTGCCAGCAGCCTACCCGGGACAGGGACCTCTGGGGCCAACGTCCTGACTTTC. This gives the protein CASSLPGTGTSGANVLTF.

This clonotype was seen repeatedly, ten times or more. V and J are TRBV5-6 and TRBJ2-1; D unclear. This CDR3 is 11 amino acids long. V lost 5 bases and J 8 bases, leaving 8 bases between the germline ends. Germline V gene data show CDR1 as SGHDT and CDR2 as YYEEEE. In nucleotides, the CDR3 is TGTGCCAGCAGAACGACGGATGAGCAGTTCTTC. Translation gives CASRTTDEQFF.

This clonotype was observed a few times. J is TRBJ2-5 and V is TRBV15; no clear D gene. Germline CDR1 is LNHNV and CDR2 is YYDKDF (reference sequence). The length of the CDR3 is 13 residues. V gave up 5 bases and J gave up 3 bases, with 10 bases separating them. The DNA of the CDR3 is TGTGCCACCAGCCGTTGGAGCAAAGAGACCCAGTACTTC. It translates to CATSRWSKETQYF.

This clonotype was counted a few times. The chain carries TRBV5-4 and TRBJ2-6; TRBD1 might be the D (6 bases). Deletions cut 1 base from V and 2 bases from J, with 10 bases between. CDR1 and CDR2 from the germline V gene are SGHNT and YYREEE (reference sequence). The CDR3 has 16 residues. The CDR3 reads CASSLYYRAGANVLTF. CDR3 sequence (DNA): TGTGCCAGCAGCTTGTACTACAGGGCTGGGGCCAACGTCCTGACTTTC.

This clonotype was found many times. This chain joins TRBV6-5 and TRBJ2-1; 7 bases line up with TRBD1. Germline V gene lookup returns CDR1 MNHEY and CDR2 SVGAGI. The CDR3 is made up of 12 amino acids. J was trimmed by 7 bases and V by 6 bases; bases with no gene match: 3. The CDR3 nucleotides are TGTGCCAGCAGGGAACAGGGGAATGAGCAGTTCTTC. Amino acid sequence: CASREQGNEQFF.

This clonotype was seen only a few times. J is TRBJ2-1 and V is TRBV7-2; 7 nucleotides align to TRBD2. Looked up from germline, CDR1 is SGHTA and CDR2 is FQGNSA. This CDR3 spans 15 amino acids. V dropped 0 bases and J dropped 3; count of bases not matched to a gene: 2. The CDR3: CASSLAGGDYNEQFF. The DNA for the CDR3 is TGTGCCAGCAGCTTAGCGGGGGGGGACTACAATGAGCAGTTCTTC.

This clonotype was seen repeatedly, ten times or more. This chain connects TRBV12-3 or TRBV12-4 to TRBJ1-2; D not certain. This CDR3 is 16 amino acids long. V dropped 5 bases and J dropped 3 bases, with 19 bases sitting between them. The CDR3 here is CASSPTGPQTYYGYTF. CDR3 nucleotide sequence: TGTGCCAGCAGTCCAACCGGGCCTCAGACCTACTATGGCTACACCTTC.

This clonotype was counted only a few times. This chain uses TRBV12-3 or TRBV12-4 with TRBJ2-3; 9 bases are a match to TRBD2. V trimming: 5 bases; J trimming: 6 bases; junction bases outside the gene matches: 6. The CDR3 is 14 residues long. The DNA of the CDR3 is TGTGCCAGCAGTCTCCGGACTAGCGTCGATACGCAGTATTTT. Amino acids: CASSLRTSVDTQYF.

This clonotype has at least ten counts. The V and J genes are TRBV12-3 or TRBV12-4 and TRBJ2-3, with 9 bases matching TRBD2. This CDR3 is built from 16 residues. V was clipped by 6 bases and J by 0 bases; unmatched bases: 7. CDR3: CASSPRSGGSTDTQYF. In DNA, the CDR3 is TGTGCCAGCAGCCCTCGAAGCGGGGGGAGCACAGATACGCAGTATTTT.

This clonotype was observed many times. V is TRBV20-1 and J is TRBJ2-1; D might be TRBD2 (7 bases). V lost 0 bases to trimming and J lost 3 bases, with 15 bases between them. The germline CDR1 and CDR2 sequences are DFQATT and SNEGSKA (reference sequence). The CDR3 is 16 residues long. CDR3 sequence: CSARDPAGAVYNEQFF. The CDR3 DNA follows: TGCAGTGCTAGAGATCCCGCGGGGGCGGTCTACAATGAGCAGTTCTTC.

This rearrangement joins TRBV29-1 to TRBJ1-1, with TRBD1 matching over 11 bases. The germline CDR1 and CDR2 sequences are SQVTM and ANQGSEA. After removal of 7 bases from V and 6 bases from J, the junction contained 7 bases not matched to a gene. CDR3 length: 13 amino acids. The CDR3 sequence: CSGGTGGSAEAFF. The DNA for the CDR3 is TGCAGCGGAGGGACAGGGGGAAGTGCTGAAGCTTTCTTT.

The sample holds a few counts of this clonotype. The genes are TRBV7-9 and TRBJ2-1; D not resolved. The CDR3 has 12 residues. The germline V gene encodes CDR1 SEHNR and CDR2 FQNEAQ (reference sequence). V shed 7 bases and J shed 2 bases, with 6 bases lying between them. CDR3 DNA: TGTGCCAGCACCTTCACCTACAATGAGCAGTTCTTC. Its translation is CASTFTYNEQFF.

There are a few counts of this clonotype. The chain has TRBV7-2 and TRBJ2-3, with D maybe TRBD1 (6 bases). This CDR3 comprises 13 residues. V shed 4 bases and J shed 6 bases, with 11 bases lying between them. The germline V gene has CDR1 SGHTA and CDR2 FQGNSA. CDR3 DNA: TGTGCCAGCAGCTCCTACAGGGTGGATACGCAGTATTTT. Translated: CASSSYRVDTQYF.

The chain recombines TRBV19 with TRBJ1-6, with TRBD1 as a possible D gene (5 bases). The CDR3 runs 15 residues. Trimming left V 5 bases short and J 6 bases short, with 14 bases between. Per the germline V gene, CDR1 is LNHDA and CDR2 is SQIVND (reference sequence). CDR3 sequence: CASSGSAGTNSPLHF. CDR3 nucleotide sequence: TGTGCCAGTAGTGGGTCGGCAGGGACTAATTCACCCCTCCACTTT. The full variable domain, in which reference TRBV19 and TRBJ1-6 provide the parts outside the CDR3, is DGGITQSPKYLFRKEGQNVTLSCEQNLNHDAMYWYRQDPGQGLRLIYYSQIVNDFQKGDIAEGYSVSREKKESFPLTVTSAQKNPTAFYLCASSGSAGTNSPLHFGNGTRLTVT.

This clonotype was observed a handful of times. CDR3 loop: CAISEGGLAGEQYV. In DNA, the CDR3 is TGTGCCATCAGTGAAGGTGGACTAGCCGGTGAGCAGTACGTC. The genes are TRBV10-3 and TRBJ2-7, with 8 bases that match TRBD2. The CDR3 is 14 residues long. CDR1 is ENHRY, CDR2 SYGVKD, per germline. Trimming at V came to 3 bases and at J to 7 bases, leaving 8 bases not matched to a gene.

In its sample, this clonotype was seen a few times. The gene calls are TRBV6-2 or TRBV6-3 and TRBJ1-6; 8 bases line up with TRBD1. The CDR3 has 14 amino acids. With V trimmed by 6 bases and J by 7 bases, 5 bases remained unmatched. Germline CDR1 MNHEY, CDR2 SVGEGT. The CDR3 DNA sequence: TGTGCCAGCAGGAACGACAGGGGAAATTCACCCCTCCACTTT. Its protein product is CASRNDRGNSPLHF.

This clonotype was seen a handful of times. The chain combines TRBV12-3 or TRBV12-4 with TRBJ1-6, with D hard to call. Trimming took 6 bases from V and 0 from J, leaving 12 bases between them. CDR3 length: 16 amino acids. CDR3 residues: CASRPSGSSYNSPLHF. As DNA, the CDR3 is TGTGCCAGCAGGCCGAGTGGGAGCTCCTATAATTCACCCCTCCACTTT.